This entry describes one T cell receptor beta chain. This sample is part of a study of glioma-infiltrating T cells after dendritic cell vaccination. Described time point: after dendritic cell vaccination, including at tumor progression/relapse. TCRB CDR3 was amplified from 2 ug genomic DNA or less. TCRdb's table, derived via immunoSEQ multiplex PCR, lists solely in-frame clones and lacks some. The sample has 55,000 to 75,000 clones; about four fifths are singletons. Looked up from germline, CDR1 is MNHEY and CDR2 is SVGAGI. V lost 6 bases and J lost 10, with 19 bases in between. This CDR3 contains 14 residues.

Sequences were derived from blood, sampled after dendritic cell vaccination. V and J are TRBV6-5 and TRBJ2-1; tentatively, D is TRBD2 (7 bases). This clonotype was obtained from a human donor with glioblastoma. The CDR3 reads CASSPPGGASEQFF. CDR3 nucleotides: TGTGCCAGCAGCCCCCCGGGGGGCGCATCCGAGCAGTTCTTC.